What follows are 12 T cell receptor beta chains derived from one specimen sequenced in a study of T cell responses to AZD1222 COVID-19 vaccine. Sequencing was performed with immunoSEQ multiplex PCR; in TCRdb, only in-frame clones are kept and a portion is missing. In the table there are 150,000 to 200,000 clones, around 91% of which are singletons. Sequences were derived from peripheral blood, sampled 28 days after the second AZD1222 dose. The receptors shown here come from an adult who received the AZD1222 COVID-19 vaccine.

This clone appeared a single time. CDR3 in DNA: TGTGCCAGCAGCTTAGCACGAACAAATGAAAAACTGTTTTTT. Translation: CASSLARTNEKLFF. V gene TRBV7-2 combines with J gene TRBJ1-4; D remains ambiguous. Germline assignment: CDR1 SGHTA and CDR2 FQGNSA. Between the trimmed V and J ends, which lost 0 bases and 5 bases, there was a span of 7 bases. This CDR3 contains 14 residues.

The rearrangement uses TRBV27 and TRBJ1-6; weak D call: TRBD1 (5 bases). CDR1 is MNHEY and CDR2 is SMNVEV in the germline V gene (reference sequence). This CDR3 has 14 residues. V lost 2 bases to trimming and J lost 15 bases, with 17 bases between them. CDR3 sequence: CASSLRAGPRFLHF. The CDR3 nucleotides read TGTGCCAGCAGTTTACGGGCAGGGCCCAGATTCCTCCACTTT.

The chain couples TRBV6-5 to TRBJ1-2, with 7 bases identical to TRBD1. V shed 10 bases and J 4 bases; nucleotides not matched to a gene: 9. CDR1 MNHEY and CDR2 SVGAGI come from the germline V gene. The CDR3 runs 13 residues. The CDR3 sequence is CAILRDSFYGYTF. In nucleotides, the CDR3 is TGTGCCATCCTCCGGGACAGCTTCTATGGCTACACCTTC.

The CDR3 nucleotides read TGTGCCAGCAGTTTTTCGTATGGCTACACCTTC. Translated, it gives CASSFSYGYTF. The V gene is TRBV12-3 or TRBV12-4, the J gene TRBJ1-2; D call uncertain. Trimming removed 3 bases from V and 5 bases from J, with 4 bases in between. The CDR3 is 11 amino acids.

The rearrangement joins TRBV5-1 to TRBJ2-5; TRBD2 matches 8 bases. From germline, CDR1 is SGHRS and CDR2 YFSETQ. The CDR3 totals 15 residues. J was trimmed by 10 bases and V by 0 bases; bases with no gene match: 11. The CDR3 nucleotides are TGCGCCAGCAGCTTGGAGACTAGCGTGACTCGGGACCAGTACTTC. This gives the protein CASSLETSVTRDQYF.

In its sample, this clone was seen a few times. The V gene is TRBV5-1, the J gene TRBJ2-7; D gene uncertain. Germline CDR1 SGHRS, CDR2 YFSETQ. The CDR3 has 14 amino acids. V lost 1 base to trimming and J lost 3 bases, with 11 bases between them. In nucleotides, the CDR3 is TGCGCCAGCAGCTTGTCAGAGTCCCGCTACGAGCAGTACTTC. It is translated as CASSLSESRYEQYF.

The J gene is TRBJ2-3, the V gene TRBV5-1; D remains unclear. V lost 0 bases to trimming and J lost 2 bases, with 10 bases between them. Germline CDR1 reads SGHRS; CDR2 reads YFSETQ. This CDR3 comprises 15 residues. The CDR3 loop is CASSLDPGNTDTQYF. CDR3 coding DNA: TGCGCCAGCAGCTTGGATCCCGGTAACACAGATACGCAGTATTTT.

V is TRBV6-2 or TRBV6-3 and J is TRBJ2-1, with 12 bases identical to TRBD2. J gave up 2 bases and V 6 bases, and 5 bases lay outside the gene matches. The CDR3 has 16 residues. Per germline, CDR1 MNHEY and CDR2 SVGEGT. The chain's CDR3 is CASSPLAGGAYNEQFF. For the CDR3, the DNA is TGTGCCAGCAGCCCCCTAGCGGGAGGGGCCTACAATGAGCAGTTCTTC.

The CDR3 DNA follows: TGTGCCAGCAGCCAAGAAGCGGGTGGTGAAGCTTTCTTT. Protein product: CASSQEAGGEAFF. V is TRBV3-1 (or the pseudogene TRBV3-2) and J is TRBJ1-1; D not certain. Germline loops: CDR1 LGHDT, CDR2 YNNKEL (reference sequence). The V end lost 0 bases, the J end lost 7 bases, and 9 bases lay between the germline ends. This CDR3 contains 13 residues.

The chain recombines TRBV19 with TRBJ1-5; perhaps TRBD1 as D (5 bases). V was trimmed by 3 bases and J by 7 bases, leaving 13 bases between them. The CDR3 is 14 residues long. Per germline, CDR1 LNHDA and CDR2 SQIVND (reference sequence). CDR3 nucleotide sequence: TGTGCCAGTAGTATCCAGGGTACGGGGCAGCCCCAGCATTTT. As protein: CASSIQGTGQPQHF.

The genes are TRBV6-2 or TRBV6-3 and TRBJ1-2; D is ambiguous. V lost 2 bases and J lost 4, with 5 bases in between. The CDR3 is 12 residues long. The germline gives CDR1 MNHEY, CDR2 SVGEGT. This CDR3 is CASSYRGYGYTF. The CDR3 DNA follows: TGTGCCAGCAGTTACCGAGGCTATGGCTACACCTTC.

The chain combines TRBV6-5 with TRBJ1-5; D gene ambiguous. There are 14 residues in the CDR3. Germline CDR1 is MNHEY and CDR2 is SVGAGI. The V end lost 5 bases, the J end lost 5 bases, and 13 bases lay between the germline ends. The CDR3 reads CASSTGLAHQPQHF. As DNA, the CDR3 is TGTGCCAGCAGTACCGGGTTAGCACATCAGCCCCAGCATTTT.